These 32 T cell receptor beta chains originate from one sample sequenced in a study of OX40 agonist ivuxolimab in advanced cancers. Measured with immunoSEQ multiplex PCR; TCRdb has only the in-frame clones, and not every one. Altogether about 68,000 clones are present, 83% being singletons, with the ten largest covering over 1.1%. The source was CD4+ or CD8+ T cells sorted from blood, collected in a trial of the OX40 agonist ivuxolimab. These receptors all come from an adult with an advanced solid tumor such as melanoma, head and neck, liver or kidney cancer.

This rearrangement joins TRBV18 to TRBJ2-1, with D unclear. Trimming took off 1 base at V and 2 bases at J, with 3 bases between the two ends. Germline V CDR1 and CDR2: KGHSH, LQKENI. This CDR3 spans 13 amino acids. CDR3 amino acids: CASSPLTYNEQFF. The CDR3 nucleotides are TGTGCCAGCTCACCACTGACCTACAATGAGCAGTTCTTC.

This clone has just a few counts. V and J are TRBV27 and TRBJ1-1; no definite D call. Per germline, CDR1 MNHEY and CDR2 SMNVEV (reference sequence). This CDR3 has 11 amino acids. V dropped 5 bases and J dropped 4 bases, with 5 bases sitting between them. The DNA of the CDR3 is TGTGCCAGCAGTCGAGGCACTGAAGCTTTCTTT. It translates to CASSRGTEAFF.

The CDR3 sequence is CASSFLGQGAEAFF. The CDR3 coding sequence is TGTGCCAGCAGCTTTTTAGGGCAGGGCGCTGAAGCTTTCTTT. The chain joins TRBV5-6 to TRBJ1-1; weak D call: TRBD1 (5 bases). V dropped 2 bases and J dropped 6 bases, with 14 bases sitting between them. The germline V gene encodes CDR1 SGHDT and CDR2 YYEEEE. This CDR3 is built from 14 residues.

The chain joins TRBV2 to TRBJ1-2, with 8 bases fitting TRBD1. The junction had 8 bases not matched to a gene; V was cut back by 2 bases and J by 0 bases. CDR1 SNHLY and CDR2 FYNNEI come from the germline V gene. This CDR3 is 17 amino acids long. CDR3 sequence reads: CASSESIQGATNYGYTF. In DNA, the CDR3 is TGTGCCAGCAGTGAAAGTATTCAGGGGGCAACTAACTATGGCTACACCTTC.

This clone was seen a handful of times. The CDR3 region has the DNA TGTGCCAGTAGGGGCCCGGCCAGGGGGATGGTTGTGGAGCTGTTTTTT. Translating gives CASRGPARGMVVELFF. The chain is built from TRBV19 and TRBJ2-2; TRBD1 agrees at 7 bases. V shed 6 bases and J 10 bases; nucleotides not matched to a gene: 17. The CDR3 spans 16 residues. The V gene's germline CDR1 is LNHDA and CDR2 SQIVND (reference sequence). Full variable domain (outside the CDR3, taken from reference TRBV19 and TRBJ2-2): DGGITQSPKYLFRKEGQNVTLSCEQNLNHDAMYWYRQDPGQGLRLIYYSQIVNDFQKGDIAEGYSVSREKKESFPLTVTSAQKNPTAFYLCASRGPARGMVVELFFGEGSRLTVL.

The chain couples TRBV19 to TRBJ2-3; TRBD2 aligns across 8 bases. The CDR3 sequence is 14 residues long. Germline V gene lookup returns CDR1 LNHDA and CDR2 SQIVND (reference sequence). V lost 7 bases, J lost 4 bases, and 7 bases stayed unmatched. CDR3 sequence (DNA): TGTGCCAGTAAGGCGGGGGGTGTCTCAGATACGCAGTATTTT. Its translation is CASKAGGVSDTQYF.

This clone has a single count. This chain links TRBV9 with TRBJ2-1, with 9 bases fitting TRBD1. After removal of 3 bases from V and 4 bases from J, the junction contained 8 bases not matched to a gene. The V gene's germline CDR1 is SGDLS and CDR2 YYNGEE. The CDR3 extends over 16 amino acids. This CDR3 reads CASSAQTGTGYNEQFF. CDR3 DNA sequence: TGTGCCAGCAGCGCCCAGACGGGGACAGGGTACAATGAGCAGTTCTTC.

The chain carries TRBV19 and TRBJ1-1; D not resolved. This CDR3 contains 14 residues. Germline CDR1 LNHDA, CDR2 SQIVND (reference sequence). Trimming removed 7 bases from V and 1 base from J, with 13 bases in between. This CDR3 is CASTFNNPNTEAFF. The CDR3 DNA sequence: TGTGCCAGTACGTTCAACAACCCGAACACTGAAGCTTTCTTT.

The chain uses TRBV5-4 and TRBJ2-7; a weak D match, TRBD1 (5 bases). Germline V lookup: CDR1 SGHNT, CDR2 YYREEE (reference sequence). This CDR3 region has 13 residues. Trimming pared 1 base from V and 4 bases from J, leaving 9 bases between. As DNA, the CDR3 is TGTGCCAGCAGCTTGCAGGCAGGGTACGAGCAGTACTTC. This sequence encodes CASSLQAGYEQYF.

Remarks on this clone: Distinct nucleotide sequences in the sample also encode this CDR3. The CDR3 protein is CASSPGTANTEAFF. Written as DNA, the CDR3 is TGTGCCAGCTCACCCGGGACAGCAAACACTGAAGCTTTCTTT. The rearrangement joins TRBV18 to TRBJ1-1; 7 bases line up with TRBD1. Germline loops: CDR1 KGHSH, CDR2 LQKENI. CDR3 size: 14 residues. V was clipped by 3 bases and J by 2 bases; unmatched bases: 3.

This chain connects TRBV27 to TRBJ1-3, with D unresolved. CDR1 is MNHEY and CDR2 is SMNVEV in the germline V gene (reference sequence). Trimming left V 3 bases short and J 0 bases short, with 9 bases between. The CDR3 contains 15 residues. In DNA, the CDR3 is TGTGCCAGCAGTTTTTCACCTGACTCTGGAAACACCATATATTTT. Its protein product is CASSFSPDSGNTIYF.

This clone is a singleton in its sample. The chain recombines TRBV6-1 with TRBJ2-3, with a weak D call TRBD1 (5 bases). CDR3 length equals 14 residues. Germline CDR1 reads MNHNS; CDR2 reads SASEGT. V lost 6 bases to trimming and J lost 0 bases, with 10 bases between them. CDR3 sequence: CASRLQGSTDTQYF. CDR3 in DNA: TGTGCCAGCAGGCTTCAGGGTAGCACAGATACGCAGTATTTT.

This rearrangement joins TRBV15 to TRBJ1-6; D is ambiguous. Germline CDR1 LNHNV, CDR2 YYDKDF (reference sequence). The V and J ends lost 7 bases and 0 bases respectively, with 7 bases between them. The CDR3 is 14 residues long. CDR3 loop: CATNTGSYNSPLHF. In nucleotides, the CDR3 is TGTGCCACCAACACGGGCTCCTATAATTCACCCCTCCACTTT.

This sequence joins TRBV7-2 and TRBJ2-2, with 8 bases matching TRBD2. Trimming took 0 bases from V and 4 from J; bases not matched to a gene: 1. Germline assignment: CDR1 SGHTA and CDR2 FQGNSA. The CDR3 covers 15 residues. The CDR3 here is CASSLAREGTGELFF. The CDR3 nucleotides are TGTGCCAGCAGCTTAGCTCGGGAGGGCACCGGGGAGCTGTTTTTT.

This chain uses TRBV5-1 with TRBJ2-2; unclear D gene. The CDR3 length is 14 residues. V lost 0 bases, J lost 4 bases, and 7 bases lay in between. Germline values: CDR1 SGHRS, CDR2 YFSETQ. DNA for the CDR3: TGCGCCAGCAGCTTGGAAACGTTCACCGGGGAGCTGTTTTTT. Amino acid sequence: CASSLETFTGELFF.

The chain employs TRBV5-1 and TRBJ1-1; tentative D call: TRBD1 (5 bases). Germline V lookup: CDR1 SGHRS, CDR2 YFSETQ. V lost 4 bases and J 6 bases, leaving 16 bases between the germline ends. This CDR3 is 14 amino acids long. The CDR3 DNA reads TGCGCCAGCAGCCGTCAGGAGGGGAGGTCTGAAGCTTTCTTT. Translating it yields CASSRQEGRSEAFF.

The chain links TRBV5-1 to TRBJ2-6, with D uncertain. V lost 5 bases and J 0 bases, leaving 6 bases between the germline ends. Germline V lookup: CDR1 SGHRS, CDR2 YFSETQ. The CDR3 loop spans 14 amino acids. CDR3 amino acids: CASRDSSGANVLTF. CDR3 nucleotides: TGCGCCAGCAGAGATTCCTCTGGGGCCAACGTCCTGACTTTC.

This clone was recorded once. V usage is TRBV7-8 and J usage is TRBJ2-1; possibly TRBD2 for D (5 bases). Germline loops: CDR1 SGHVS, CDR2 FQNEAQ. Trimming left V 5 bases short and J 2 bases short, with 16 bases between. CDR3 length: 16 residues. CDR3 in DNA: TGTGCCAGCAGCGGCCGGCCGGGAAAAACCTACAATGAGCAGTTCTTC. This translates into CASSGRPGKTYNEQFF.

This CDR3 reads CASSLDEMPSYEQYF. The CDR3 DNA is TGCGCCAGCAGCTTGGATGAAATGCCTTCCTACGAGCAGTACTTC. The chain uses TRBV5-1 and TRBJ2-7, with D hard to call. Germline-derived CDR1 and CDR2 are SGHRS and YFSETQ. The ends were cut back, 0 bases at V and 1 base at J, with 11 bases in the middle. The CDR3 spans 15 residues.

This clone was found a few times. This chain uses TRBV19 with TRBJ1-6; 7 nucleotides match TRBD1. The CDR3 sequence is 15 residues long. Losses at the gene ends were 3 bases for V and 9 bases for J; bases not matched to a gene: 8. CDR1 is LNHDA and CDR2 is SQIVND in the germline V gene (reference sequence). The CDR3 region has the DNA TGTGCCAGTAGTATTGACAGGGTCGGGGGTTCACCCCTCCACTTT. Protein sequence: CASSIDRVGGSPLHF.

This chain uses TRBV18 with TRBJ1-2; D is undetermined. This CDR3 is 15 amino acids long. Trimming took off 5 bases at V and 8 bases at J, with 21 bases between the two ends. Germline V lookup: CDR1 KGHSH, CDR2 LQKENI. CDR3 region: CASSKTAGGPSGYTF. The CDR3 DNA reads as TGTGCCAGCTCAAAGACGGCCGGCGGCCCATCGGGCTACACCTTC.

V and J are TRBV27 and TRBJ1-5; TRBD1 matches at 7 bases. This CDR3 is 15 amino acids long. Germline V lookup: CDR1 MNHEY, CDR2 SMNVEV (reference sequence). V lost 5 bases to trimming and J lost 5 bases; unmatched junction nucleotides: 9. CDR3 residues: CASSRRAGGDQPQHF. The CDR3, as DNA: TGTGCCAGCAGTCGCCGGGCAGGGGGTGATCAGCCCCAGCATTTT.

The chain links TRBV7-9 to TRBJ2-5; D not certain. V was clipped by 1 base and J by 1 base, with 10 bases between them. Germline V gives CDR1 SEHNR, CDR2 FQNEAQ (reference sequence). The CDR3 extends over 15 amino acids. The CDR3 protein is CASSLGGFLQETQYF. DNA for the CDR3: TGTGCCAGCAGCTTAGGGGGTTTCCTCCAAGAGACCCAGTACTTC. The variable domain in full, with the rest retrieved from reference TRBV7-9 and TRBJ2-5, is DTGVSQNPRHKITKRGQNVTFRCDPISEHNRLYWYRQTLGQGPEFLTYFQNEAQLEKSRLLSDRFSAERPKGSFSTLEIQRTEQGDSAMYLCASSLGGFLQETQYFGPGTRLLVL.

This clone was detected a few times. The chain couples TRBV19 to TRBJ2-5, with D possibly called TRBD1 or TRBD2 (6 bases each). The V and J ends lost 8 bases and 5 bases respectively, with 15 bases between them. The CDR3 totals 13 residues. Germline V lookup: CDR1 LNHDA, CDR2 SQIVND (reference sequence). CDR3 loop: CASSGQGRETQYF. The CDR3 coding sequence is TGTGCCAGTTCGGGGCAGGGGAGGGAGACCCAGTACTTC.

V and J are TRBV6-5 and TRBJ1-5; D is unresolved. V gave up 4 bases and J gave up 7 bases, with 11 bases separating them. From germline, CDR1 is MNHEY and CDR2 SVGAGI. CDR3 length equals 13 residues. The CDR3 coding sequence is TGTGCCAGCAGTTCAAGACCAGTGCAGCCCCAGCATTTT. Translated, it gives CASSSRPVQPQHF.

This chain links TRBV29-1 with TRBJ1-5; TRBD1 aligns across 9 bases. The CDR3 loop spans 20 amino acids. CDR1 and CDR2 (germline): SQVTM, ANQGSEA. The J segment lost 1 base and the V segment lost 4 bases, leaving 20 bases of the junction unmatched. CDR3 residues: CSVVLWGGQGRLGSNQPQHF. CDR3 bases: TGCAGCGTTGTACTTTGGGGCGGACAGGGGCGACTAGGGAGCAATCAGCCCCAGCATTTT.

The chain couples TRBV5-1 to TRBJ2-5; no definite D call. Trimming left V 1 base short and J 5 bases short, with 15 bases between. The CDR3 runs 15 residues. CDR1 and CDR2 from the germline V gene are SGHRS and YFSETQ. The DNA of the CDR3 is TGCGCCAGCAGCTTGACGATAGCCGTTGGGGAGACCCAGTACTTC. Its protein is CASSLTIAVGETQYF.

This sequence joins TRBV4-1 and TRBJ1-5; 9 positions agree with TRBD1. This CDR3 is built from 16 residues. Germline CDR1 reads MGHRA; CDR2 reads YSYEKL. Trimming cost V 1 base and J 4 bases; bases outside gene matches: 5. CDR3 DNA: TGCGCCAGCAGCCAAGGGACAGGGGCCTTAAATCAGCCCCAGCATTTT. Translating it yields CASSQGTGALNQPQHF.

V and J are TRBV13 and TRBJ1-6; tentatively, D is TRBD1 (5 bases). Trimming removed 7 bases at V and 10 bases at J, with 23 bases between. The CDR3 is 16 amino acids. Per germline, CDR1 PRHDT and CDR2 FYEKMQ (reference sequence). CDR3 in amino acids: CASTALGAEVRSPLHF. The DNA for the CDR3 is TGTGCCAGCACCGCCTTAGGGGCGGAGGTGAGATCACCCCTCCACTTT.

The chain employs TRBV11-3 and TRBJ2-3; 7 nucleotides align to TRBD2. J gave up 2 bases and V 3 bases, and 11 bases lay outside the gene matches. This CDR3 contains 17 residues. The germline CDR1 and CDR2 sequences are SGHNT and YENEEA. The CDR3 reads CASSFRGAGRSTDTQYF. In DNA form, the CDR3 reads TGTGCCAGCAGCTTCAGAGGAGCGGGGCGGTCCACAGATACGCAGTATTTT.

This chain joins TRBV20-1 and TRBJ2-3; D remains unclear. The length of the CDR3 is 11 residues. CDR1 DFQATT and CDR2 SNEGSKA come from the germline V gene (reference sequence). Trimming removed 6 bases at V and 5 bases at J, with 9 bases between. The CDR3 is CSADDRDTQYF. The CDR3 coding sequence is TGCAGTGCCGACGACCGAGATACGCAGTATTTT.

This clone was observed a few times. This chain links TRBV5-1 with TRBJ1-2, with D perhaps matching TRBD1 (6 bases). The CDR3 is 14 residues long. Germline V gives CDR1 SGHRS, CDR2 YFSETQ. Between the trimmed V and J ends, which lost 3 bases and 2 bases, there was a span of 11 bases. CDR3 nucleotide sequence: TGCGCCAGCAGCTCCGTAACAGGGAACTATGGCTACACCTTC. Its protein is CASSSVTGNYGYTF.